A selection of T cell receptor beta chains follows, all from one sample in a study of T-cell memory formation after mild COVID-19. A single record per CDR3 protein comes from TCRdb applying MiXCR to the 5' RACE reads. The table has fewer than 500,000 distinct CDR3 sequences, 25% seen once; the top ten hold around an eighth. Material for sequencing was PBMCs or a T cell subset sorted from them (not recorded which). Source of these receptors: an adult woman who had mild COVID-19 (a few samples of this study predate the infection). Cell type and time point are not known. Each CDR3 is given with its conserved first and last residue. The D gene is left open where the match is weak. Not all rows give a size; the values are once, few, many and, for expanded clones, a class.

V gene	clone size	J gene	D gene	CDR3 DNA	CDR3 protein
TRBV7-2	few	TRBJ2-3	TRBD1	TGTGCCAGCAGCTTAGTTCGGACAGGGGTTAGGTCAGATACGCAGTATTTT	CASSLVRTGVRSDTQYF
TRBV24-1	few	TRBJ2-3	-	TGTGCCACCAGTCCCACGGAAGAGAGCACAGATACGCAGTATTTT	CATSPTEESTDTQYF
TRBV19	-	TRBJ1-5	TRBD1	TGTGCCAGTAGTATCGGACAGGACAGCGGTCAGCCCCAGCATTTT	CASSIGQDSGQPQHF
TRBV29-1	few	TRBJ2-1	-	TGCAGCGTTGAGGCTTGGGAGGTACCTGATGAGCAGTTCTTC	CSVEAWEVPDEQFF
TRBV5-1	-	TRBJ2-5	-	TGCGCCAGCAGCTTGGATCCCGCGGCCCAAGAGACCCAGTACTTC	CASSLDPAAQETQYF
TRBV7-3	-	TRBJ1-4	-	TGTGCCAGCAGCTGCCAGGACAGTTGGGCAACTAATGAAAAACTGTTTTTT	CASSCQDSWATNEKLFF
TRBV7-3	-	TRBJ2-1	TRBD2	TGTGCCAGCAGCTTAATAGCGGGAGAGTACAATGAGCAGTTCTTC	CASSLIAGEYNEQFF
TRBV4-3	-	TRBJ1-1	-	TGCGCCAGCAGCCAAGCAGGACTGAACACTGAAGCTTTCTTT	CASSQAGLNTEAFF
TRBV9	-	TRBJ1-3	-	TGTGCCAGCGCCAAGGGGAGGGGCAGCTCTGGAAACACCATATATTTT	CASAKGRGSSGNTIYF
TRBV27	few	TRBJ1-5	-	TGTGCCAGCAGTTTAAGGCAGGAGGGTAGTCAGCCCCAGCATTTT	CASSLRQEGSQPQHF
TRBV6-2/TRBV6-3	-	TRBJ2-2	-	TGTGCCAGCATGTCTTGGGCGAACACCGGGGAGCTGTTTTTT	CASMSWANTGELFF
TRBV20-1	-	TRBJ2-2	-	TGCAGTGCTTTAGCGGAGCCCTCCACCGGGGAGCTGTTTTTT	CSALAEPSTGELFF
TRBV6-2/TRBV6-3	few	TRBJ2-2	-	TGTGCCAGCAGTTACCGGGGGCTGAGCACCGGGGAGCTGTTTTTT	CASSYRGLSTGELFF
TRBV3-1	-	TRBJ2-7	-	TGTGCCAGCACCGGCGGGACAAGGGGAGCCTACGAGCAGTACTTC	CASTGGTRGAYEQYF
TRBV7-9	few	TRBJ2-4	-	TGTGCCAGCAGCCCCGTTACCGGGCGAGGGATAGACATTCAGTACTTC	CASSPVTGRGIDIQYF
TRBV6-5	-	TRBJ2-7	-	TGTGCCAGCAGTCATCGACAGCAATACGAGCAGTACTTC	CASSHRQQYEQYF
TRBV24-1	-	TRBJ1-2	-	TGTGCCACCAGTGATCTCCAGGGAGGTTTTTTGGGCTACACCTTC	CATSDLQGGFLGYTF
TRBV5-1	many	TRBJ2-1	-	TGCGCCAGCAGTCCAGGCAGTTCCTACAATGAGCAGTTCTTC	CASSPGSSYNEQFF
TRBV12-3/TRBV12-4	few	TRBJ2-1	TRBD2	TGTGCCAGCAGGGGGTCGATAGCGGGAGCAACCTACAATGAGCAGTTCTTC	CASRGSIAGATYNEQFF
TRBV20-1	-	TRBJ2-3	-	TGCAGTGCTAGAGCCATGGGAGGCCCGATGGGAGATACGCAGTATTTT	CSARAMGGPMGDTQYF
TRBV7-8	few	TRBJ2-3	-	TGTGCCAGCACACCTCTTGGGGGAGATACGCAGTATTTT	CASTPLGGDTQYF
TRBV24-1	many	TRBJ2-5	-	TGTGCCACCAGTGGAAGCGGTCCGTACCAAGAGACCCAGTACTTC	CATSGSGPYQETQYF
TRBV7-6	few	TRBJ2-7	-	TGTGCCAGCAGCACACTTCCGGGACACCCCTACGAGCAGTACTTC	CASSTLPGHPYEQYF
TRBV7-2	-	TRBJ2-2	-	TGTGCCAGCAGCGGTCTTCACACCGGGGAGCTGTTTTTT	CASSGLHTGELFF
TRBV7-2	few	TRBJ2-5	TRBD2	TGTGCCAGCAGCCGGGGACTAGCGAGGGAGACCCAGTACTTC	CASSRGLARETQYF
TRBV12-3/TRBV12-4	-	TRBJ2-7	-	TGTGCCAGCAGTTACATGTCCTACGAGCAGTACTTC	CASSYMSYEQYF
TRBV7-3	few	TRBJ2-2	-	TGTGCCAGCAGCTTAAAACTTGCCGGGGAGCTGTTTTTT	CASSLKLAGELFF
TRBV9	few	TRBJ1-5	TRBD1	TGTGCCAGCAGCGTAACAGGGGATGAAAATCAGCCCCAGCATTTT	CASSVTGDENQPQHF
TRBV20-1	few	TRBJ1-6	TRBD1	TGCAGTGCTAGGGTGGGACAGGGCCAACCACCCCTCCACTTT	CSARVGQGQPPLHF
TRBV20-1	-	TRBJ2-4	TRBD2	TGCAGTGCTAGAGGGGCTAGCGGGAGAGGGGTCATTCAGTACTTC	CSARGASGRGVIQYF
TRBV30	-	TRBJ1-1	-	TGTGCCTACACAGGGCTCACTGAAGCTTTCTTT	CAYTGLTEAFF
TRBV20-1	-	TRBJ2-4	TRBD2	TGCAGTGCCCCAAGAAGGACTAGCGGGACGGTAAATCAGTACTTC	CSAPRRTSGTVNQYF
TRBV12-3/TRBV12-4	-	TRBJ2-1	TRBD2	TGTGCCAGCAGTTTGGCGGGAGTGTTTAATGAGCAGTTCTTC	CASSLAGVFNEQFF
TRBV4-3	-	TRBJ2-3	-	TGCGCCAGCAGCCAAGGATCGGGTTATCGCGCGGATACGCAGTATTTT	CASSQGSGYRADTQYF
TRBV12-3/TRBV12-4	few	TRBJ2-7	-	TGTGCCAGCAGTTCCTTGACAGGTAACGAGCAGTACTTC	CASSSLTGNEQYF
TRBV20-1	few	TRBJ1-5	-	TGCAGTGCCAGAGAGGGAGTGAGGGGCAATCAGCCCCAGCATTTT	CSAREGVRGNQPQHF
TRBV7-8	-	TRBJ2-7	TRBD1	TGTGCCAGCAGCTTACAGGGACAGGGGGCGGCGACGTCGGAGCAGTACTTC	CASSLQGQGAATSEQYF
TRBV4-3	few	TRBJ1-6	TRBD1	TGCGCCAGCAGCCAGGGAACAGGGGTTGATTCACCCCTCCACTTT	CASSQGTGVDSPLHF
TRBV20-1	-	TRBJ2-3	-	TGCAGTGCTAGAGATCTCTTTAGAGCGCAGATCACAGATACGCAGTATTTT	CSARDLFRAQITDTQYF
TRBV15	-	TRBJ1-4	-	TGTGCCACCAGCACCGGGACCGAGCGGAGTGAAAAACTGTTTTTT	CATSTGTERSEKLFF
TRBV12-3/TRBV12-4	-	TRBJ2-1	TRBD1	TGTGCCAGCAGTCCCCCCAGGACAGGGGTAATTGGTGAGCAGTTCTTC	CASSPPRTGVIGEQFF
TRBV5-1	few	TRBJ2-3	TRBD2	TGCGCCAGCAGCACGTCTCGCGGGGGGCCCAGAAGAGATACGCAGTATTTT	CASSTSRGGPRRDTQYF
TRBV2	few	TRBJ2-2	-	TGTGCCAGCAGCCCGAGGGAAACCGGGGAGCTGTTTTTT	CASSPRETGELFF
TRBV20-1	-	TRBJ1-2	-	TGCAGTGCTAGAGACGGAGGGGAGAGAGCCTATGGCTACACCTTC	CSARDGGERAYGYTF
TRBV29-1	-	TRBJ2-5	TRBD2	TGCAGCGTTGACGTGGGGACTAGCCGTGAGACCCAGTACTTC	CSVDVGTSRETQYF
TRBV5-6	-	TRBJ2-5	TRBD1	TGTGCCAGCAGCTCGACGACAGGGGCACGCGAGACCCAGTACTTC	CASSSTTGARETQYF
TRBV29-1	few	TRBJ2-1	-	TGCAGCGTTGTTTCAGGGGGGCCCCTCAATGAGCAGTTCTTC	CSVVSGGPLNEQFF
TRBV4-1	-	TRBJ2-1	-	TGCGCCAGCAGCCCGGAGGGCCTTAATGAGCAGTTCTTC	CASSPEGLNEQFF
TRBV30	few	TRBJ2-1	TRBD2	TGTGCCTGGAGTGTACAGGGACTAGCGGGAAATGAGCAGTTCTTC	CAWSVQGLAGNEQFF
TRBV5-1	many	TRBJ2-4	-	TGCGCCAGCAGCCCCTTCGACAGCAACTTAGCCAAAAACATTCAGTACTTC	CASSPFDSNLAKNIQYF
TRBV9	-	TRBJ2-7	-	TGTGCCAGCAGCGTAGGCTCCAACGGCTACGAGCAGTACTTC	CASSVGSNGYEQYF
TRBV13	-	TRBJ1-4	-	TGTGCCAGCAGCATCCGCGGGGCCAGCAATACACGAGGTGAAAAACTGTTTTTT	CASSIRGASNTRGEKLFF
TRBV27	few	TRBJ2-1	-	TGTGCCAGCAGTTTTGGCAGAACCGCTGGGGAGCAGTTCTTC	CASSFGRTAGEQFF
TRBV12-3/TRBV12-4	-	TRBJ2-1	TRBD2	TGTGCCAGCAGTTTTAGGCGGGAGTTTCGCAATGAGCAGTTCTTC	CASSFRREFRNEQFF
TRBV27	-	TRBJ2-7	TRBD1	TGTGCCAGCAGTTTAGCCCCCCCGGGACAGGGCCGAAGCTACGAGCAGTACTTC	CASSLAPPGQGRSYEQYF